Listed below are T cell receptor beta chains from one sample, sequenced in a study of T cells after somatic rescue of genetic block. Measured with immunoSEQ multiplex PCR; TCRdb has only the in-frame clones, and not every one. The data show more than 13,000 clones, roughly 70% seen once. Specimen: peripheral blood mononuclear cells (PBMCs). These receptors were taken from a boy younger than 18. Each CDR3 is given with its conserved first and last residue. Each record gives: CDR3 DNA, CDR3 protein, J gene, CDR3 length, V gene, clone size, D gene. D genes are given only for firm matches. The size field is filled for only some rows; it gives once, few, many or a size class.

TGCGCCAGCAGCTTGGTATTGCAGGGGTGGGGGAACACTGAAGCTTTCTTT,CASSLVLQGWGNTEAFF,TRBJ1-1,17,TRBV5-1,.,.
TGTGCCAGCAGCGTAAGGGGACTAGGGGTATACAATGAGCAGTTCTTC,CASSVRGLGVYNEQFF,TRBJ2-1,16,TRBV7-9,.,TRBD2
TGTGCCAGTAGATCGAGCCCAGGCCTTGCAACTAATGAAAAACTGTTTTTT,CASRSSPGLATNEKLFF,TRBJ1-4,17,TRBV19,medium-sized,.
TGTGCCAGCAGCTTTAATTGGAGACGCAATCAGCCCCAGCATTTT,CASSFNWRRNQPQHF,TRBJ1-5,15,TRBV5-8,.,.
TGTACCAGCAGCCTCCTCATAAATCAGCCCCAGCATTTT,CTSSLLINQPQHF,TRBJ1-5,13,TRBV9,.,.
TGTGCCAGCAGCCGCCAGGCGACGAGTGGCTATGGCTACACCTTC,CASSRQATSGYGYTF,TRBJ1-2,15,TRBV9,.,.
TGTGCCAGCACATCTCTAGACAGGCCGTACGAGCAGTACTTC,CASTSLDRPYEQYF,TRBJ2-7,14,TRBV28,.,.
TGCGCCAGCAGCTTCAACACAGTTCAATACGAGCAGTACTTC,CASSFNTVQYEQYF,TRBJ2-7,14,TRBV5-1,.,.
TGTGCCAGCAGTGGTGGGTTCGCCTACGAGCAGTACTTC,CASSGGFAYEQYF,TRBJ2-7,13,TRBV25-1,.,.
TGTGCCAGTAGTATGTTGTGGACAACCGATCAGCCCCAGCATTTT,CASSMLWTTDQPQHF,TRBJ1-5,15,TRBV19,.,.
TGTGCCAGCACCCTCGGGACAGGGGGAAAGGTGACTGAAGCTTTCTTT,CASTLGTGGKVTEAFF,TRBJ1-1,16,TRBV6-6,.,TRBD1
TGTGCCAGCAGCCCTGCGGGCTTTTACAATGAGCAGTTCTTC,CASSPAGFYNEQFF,TRBJ2-1,14,TRBV9,.,.
TGTGCCAGCAGCTTAGGGACTAGCGGCTTATGGGAGCAGTACTTC,CASSLGTSGLWEQYF,TRBJ2-7,15,TRBV7-9,.,TRBD2
TGTGCCAGCTCACCACCGGGACGGACCTACGAGCAGTACTTC,CASSPPGRTYEQYF,TRBJ2-7,14,TRBV18,.,.
TGTGCCAGCAGTTTACTCGGGGGGGGTACAGGGACCTACGAGCAGTACTTC,CASSLLGGGTGTYEQYF,TRBJ2-7,17,TRBV27,.,TRBD2
TGTGCCAGTAGTAGCCAGGGGAATCAGCCCCAGCATTTT,CASSSQGNQPQHF,TRBJ1-5,13,TRBV19,.,.
TGCGCCAGCAGTCCCGGGACAGCAAACTACAATGAGCAGTTCTTC,CASSPGTANYNEQFF,TRBJ2-1,15,TRBV5-1,.,TRBD1
TGCGCCAGCAGCTTGGGGGTCCCCACTGAAGCTTTCTTT,CASSLGVPTEAFF,TRBJ1-1,13,TRBV5-1,.,.
TGTGCCAGCAACCGACGACACAGCTCTGGGGCCAACGTCCTGACTTTC,CASNRRHSSGANVLTF,TRBJ2-6,16,TRBV2,.,.
TGTGCCAGCAGATCTAGCGGGGGGGCCTGGGATACGCAGTATTTT,CASRSSGGAWDTQYF,TRBJ2-3,15,TRBV7-3,.,TRBD2
TGTGCCATCAGTGAGTCGACTAGCGGGAGGGCCTACAATGAGCAGTTCTTC,CAISESTSGRAYNEQFF,TRBJ2-1,17,TRBV10-3,.,TRBD2
TGTGCCAGCAGACAAGAAGGGGCGGGACTGTTTTTT,CASRQEGAGLFF,TRBJ1-4,12,TRBV7-9,.,.
TGCGCCAGCAGCTTAAGCTCCTATAATTCACCCCTCCACTTT,CASSLSSYNSPLHF,TRBJ1-6,14,TRBV5-1,.,.
TGCGCCAGCCGCCTTACCCCGGGACAGAATTCCTACGAGCAGTACTTC,CASRLTPGQNSYEQYF,TRBJ2-7,16,TRBV5-1,.,TRBD1
TGTGCCAGCAGTTTCTCCAGACAGGGTATTTCTAACTATGGCTACACCTTC,CASSFSRQGISNYGYTF,TRBJ1-2,17,TRBV28,.,TRBD1
TGTGCCAGCAGCGCCCCAACAGGGGGCGCACGTGGGGCCAACGTCCTGACTTTC,CASSAPTGGARGANVLTF,TRBJ2-6,18,TRBV9,.,TRBD1
TGTGCCAGCAGCTTGGGGATCGGGGAGCTGTTTTTT,CASSLGIGELFF,TRBJ2-2,12,TRBV11-3,.,.
TGTGCCAGCAGCTTAGTCTCAGGGGGCAGAGCCGGGGAGCTGTTTTTT,CASSLVSGGRAGELFF,TRBJ2-2,16,TRBV7-3,.,TRBD1
TGTGCCAGCAGTTACAGTTGGGAAGGCGTAAAACTGTTTTTT,CASSYSWEGVKLFF,TRBJ1-4,14,TRBV6-5,.,.